The 6 T cell receptor beta chains reported below all come from one sample, sequenced in a study of radiotherapy plus CTLA-4 blockade in lung cancer. Sequencing was performed with immunoSEQ multiplex PCR; in TCRdb, only in-frame clones are kept and a portion is missing. The table includes around 100,000 clones, more than 65% detected once. Here the sequenced sample was peripheral blood, taken from a patient treated with radiotherapy plus ipilimumab. These receptors were obtained from a human donor with non-small cell lung cancer that progressed on radiotherapy plus ipilimumab. Some clones in this sample may be carry-over from other donors' samples.

This clone occurred many times. This sequence joins TRBV7-9 and TRBJ1-1, with no clear D. Per germline, CDR1 SEHNR and CDR2 FQNEAQ (reference sequence). V was pared by 0 bases and J by 4 bases, with 12 bases between. The CDR3 is 15 amino acids. The CDR3 DNA reads TGTGCCAGCAGCTTAGCCGGGCCTTCGGGCACTGAAGCTTTCTTT. Its translation is CASSLAGPSGTEAFF. The full variable domain, its missing parts supplied by reference TRBV7-9 and TRBJ1-1, is DTGVSQNPRHKITKRGQNVTFRCDPISEHNRLYWYRQTLGQGPEFLTYFQNEAQLEKSRLLSDRFSAERPKGSFSTLEIQRTEQGDSAMYLCASSLAGPSGTEAFFGQGTRLTVV.

V and J are TRBV7-2 and TRBJ2-1; 10 positions match TRBD2. The germline CDR1 and CDR2 sequences are SGHTA and FQGNSA. J lost 3 bases, V lost 3 bases, and 2 bases had no gene match. CDR3 length equals 15 residues. In nucleotides, the CDR3 is TGTGCCAGCAGCTTTAGCGGGGGGAACTACAATGAGCAGTTCTTC. Its protein product is CASSFSGGNYNEQFF.

The chain joins TRBV4-3 to TRBJ1-2; possibly TRBD1 for D (6 bases). V lost 0 bases and J 3 bases, leaving 17 bases between the germline ends. The CDR3 spans 17 residues. Germline V gives CDR1 LGHNA, CDR2 YSLEER. The CDR3 loop reads CASSQDWTAPSDYGYTF. CDR3 in DNA: TGCGCCAGCAGCCAAGATTGGACAGCGCCCTCCGACTATGGCTACACCTTC.

CDR3 amino acids: CAWSVGGRLTQYF. CDR3 sequence (DNA): TGTGCCTGGAGTGTAGGCGGGAGGCTGACCCAGTACTTC. The rearrangement links TRBV30 to TRBJ2-5, with 8 bases identical to TRBD2. With V trimmed by 0 bases and J by 7 bases, 4 bases remained unmatched. CDR1 and CDR2 from the germline V gene are GTSNPN and SVGIG (reference sequence). The CDR3 length is 13 residues.

The J gene is TRBJ2-1, the V gene TRBV4-2; 12 nucleotides agree with TRBD2. Trimming took 2 bases from V and 4 from J; bases not matched to a gene: 6. This CDR3 contains 17 residues. Looked up from germline, CDR1 is LGHNA and CDR2 is YNFKEQ. This chain's CDR3 is CASSQRPSGGAYNEQFF. In DNA form, the CDR3 reads TGTGCCAGCAGCCAAAGACCTAGCGGGGGGGCATACAATGAGCAGTTCTTC.

The chain combines TRBV12-5 with TRBJ2-7, with D maybe TRBD2 (5 bases). V shed 7 bases and J shed 4 bases, with 14 bases lying between them. Germline lookup yields CDR1 LGHNT and CDR2 FRNRAP. The CDR3 sequence is 13 residues long. Here the CDR3 reads CASVPPGLYEQYF. The CDR3 DNA reads TGTGCTAGTGTCCCCCCGGGATTGTACGAGCAGTACTTC.